What follows is one T cell receptor (beta chain) and its context. This clone was detected a few times. What this receptor recognizes is not known. No base-level quality is on record; no much larger clone is a single base apart. This specimen belongs to a study of blood T cell repertoires in COVID-19 (TCRdb year 2020). With respect to the entire study: Collaborator samples came from the United States, Italy and Spain and covered acute and convalescent phases of COVID-19. The prospective study material was composed of cDNA or gDNA derived from T cells, B-cell-depleted T cells, or PBMCs. Deeply sampled blood TCRbeta repertoires from subjects exposed to, actively infected with, or recovered from COVID-19 were included in the dataset. The repertoires were made available in a free public database intended to serve as a resource for research on the immune response to SARS-CoV-2. The samples were drawn from the first 160 participants of the ongoing ImmuneRACE study and from 1,200 or so subjects provided by 6 global collaborators. The sample metadata nearly always contained a de-identified subject ID, COVID-19 status, age in years and sex. Where available, HLA class I and class II types were taken from metadata supplied by the sample provider and were not determined by assay-based typing. Findings and caveats that apply to the study as a whole: The amount of clinical and demographic metadata varied by source and participant and was provided uncurated.

The collaborating institutions used their own protocols to collect whole blood in K2EDTA tubes. For TCRbeta analysis, collaborators shipped samples as frozen whole blood, isolated PBMCs, or DNA extracted from either of those sample types. TCRbeta CDR3 regions were amplified from genomic DNA by means of the immunoSEQ Assay, a bias-controlled multiplex PCR. As for the authors' bioinformatics: Within the assay, amplification of reference gene primers was used to estimate how many nucleated cells each sample contained. To quantify the absolute abundance of each unique TCRbeta CDR3 rearrangement, sequence reads were collapsed and filtered. For each sample, productive Simpson clonality was calculated by taking the square root of Simpson's diversity index across productive rearrangements. In its TCRdb copy, this immuneACCESS table keeps in-frame sequences only and misses some clones. Where compared with another copy, unresolved V genes explain less than half of these, and the others have no known cause. D and trimming were read from the DNA, whereas the V and J calls and clone size are those reported in that table. For this sample the table gives around 270,000 clones, of which around 87% were detected only once. Approximately 2.3% of the sample is taken by the ten largest.

V and J are truncated by 1 base and 6 bases respectively, leaving an intervening sequence of 18 bases. Including cysteine and phenylalanine, the CDR3 has 15 amino acids. Only the CDR3 DNA is retained, 45 bases long and in frame from the first base. Via the germline V gene (reference sequence), CDR1 is GTSNPN and CDR2 SVGIG. This TCR was sampled from a woman in her forties or fifties with acute or convalescent COVID-19. Sequenced: peripheral blood. The chain links TRBV30 with TRBJ1-1; TRBD1 is a weak D gene call, 5 bases matching. The CDR3 reads CAWSATIKKGPEAFF. The sequenced DNA: TGTGCCTGGAGTGCCACGATAAAAAAGGGGCCTGAAGCTTTCTTT.